Listed below are T cell receptor beta chains from one sample, sequenced in a study of STAT3 mutations in large granular lymphocyte leukemia. Clones were sequenced by immunoSEQ multiplex PCR, and TCRdb holds only the in-frame ones, with some missing. The sample includes about 5,100 clones, just over 70% of them seen just once. The sample comprised PBMCs. Every receptor here comes from a human donor with T large granular lymphocyte leukemia. Some clones in this sample may be carry-over from other donors' samples. CDR3s include the opening cysteine and the closing phenylalanine or tryptophan. D genes are given only for firm matches. Rows give clone size only sometimes, using once, few, many, or a class for an expanded clone.

TRBV28	.	TRBJ2-7	few	TGTGCCAGCAGTCCAAGGACAGAGCAGTACGAGCAGTACTTC	CASSPRTEQYEQYF
TRBV18	TRBD1	TRBJ2-7	few	TGTGCCAGCTCACCGACAGGGGGCCACGAGCAGTACTTC	CASSPTGGHEQYF
TRBV30	.	TRBJ1-6	.	TGTGCCTGGAGTGTACAGCCGTGGAATTCACCCCTCCACTTT	CAWSVQPWNSPLHF
TRBV4-1	.	TRBJ1-1	.	TGCGCCAGCAGCCAAGAAAGTGTGAGGACTGAAGCTTTCTTT	CASSQESVRTEAFF
TRBV5-5	TRBD1	TRBJ1-2	.	TGTGCCAGCAGCCCCACAGGGGAATACGGCTACACCTTC	CASSPTGEYGYTF
TRBV30	TRBD1	TRBJ2-7	.	TGTGCTCTGGGGAGGACAGGGTACTCCTACGAGCAGTACTTC	CALGRTGYSYEQYF
TRBV5-1	TRBD1	TRBJ2-7	.	TGCGCCAGCACTCCGGGACAGGGTACCTACGAGCAGTACTTC	CASTPGQGTYEQYF
TRBV4-3	.	TRBJ2-1	.	TGCGCCAGCAGCCTAAAGACGAGGGGACCTTCCTACAATGAGCAGTTCTTC	CASSLKTRGPSYNEQFF
TRBV5-6	TRBD1	TRBJ1-6	once	TGTGCCAGCAGACAGGGGCCTGCCCTTAATTCACCCCTCCACTTT	CASRQGPALNSPLHF
TRBV29-1	.	TRBJ2-1	.	TGCAGCGTTGAGGGTTCGGTAGCGGCGAGCTCCTACAATGAGCAGTTCTTC	CSVEGSVAASSYNEQFF
TRBV7-2	TRBD2	TRBJ2-7	.	TGTGCCAGCAGCTTAGCAGCGGGGGGCGGGCCCTACGAGCAGTACTTC	CASSLAAGGGPYEQYF
TRBV18	.	TRBJ1-1	.	TGTGCCAGCTCAACCGGAATGAACACTGAAGCTTTCTTT	CASSTGMNTEAFF
TRBV6-5	.	TRBJ2-3	.	TGTGCCAGCAGATCGACTATTGTCTATACGCAGTATTTT	CASRSTIVYTQYF
TRBV30	.	TRBJ2-7	.	TGTGCCTATGGACAGAATCCCTACGAGCAGTACTTC	CAYGQNPYEQYF
TRBV7-2	.	TRBJ1-2	.	TGTGCCAGCAGCCTTGACGTGGGGGACCGAGGGGGCTACACCTTC	CASSLDVGDRGGYTF
TRBV30	.	TRBJ1-1	once	TGTGCCTGGAGTGTACGACAGAGGGGAGCGAACACTGAAGCTTTCTTT	CAWSVRQRGANTEAFF
TRBV4-2	.	TRBJ1-1	.	TGTGCCAGCAGCCTTACCCTGCGTCGGTCCGGAAGGCCTGAAGCTTTCTTT	CASSLTLRRSGRPEAFF
TRBV7-7	.	TRBJ2-5	.	TGTGCCAGCAGCTTATTGCCAGCGGGCCAAGAGACCCAGTACTTC	CASSLLPAGQETQYF
TRBV5-1	.	TRBJ2-3	.	TGCGCCAGCAGCTTTGGGGGAAACACAGATACGCAGTATTTT	CASSFGGNTDTQYF
TRBV11-2	TRBD1	TRBJ1-2	few	TGTGCCAGCAGCTTAGGTACAGGGGACGGCTACACCTTC	CASSLGTGDGYTF
TRBV28	.	TRBJ1-2	few	TGTGCCAGCAGGCCTCCCGGGGGGGGTCATGGCTACACCTTC	CASRPPGGGHGYTF
TRBV7-8	TRBD2	TRBJ2-7	.	TGTGCCAGCACTACTAGCGGGGGGGCCTACGAGCAGTACTTC	CASTTSGGAYEQYF
TRBV29-1	.	TRBJ1-4	.	TGCAGCGTTTCCCCTCCGACGGCCGAAAAACTGTTTTTT	CSVSPPTAEKLFF
TRBV18	TRBD1	TRBJ1-2	.	TGTGCCAGCTCGCGGGGACAGGGACCTAACTATGGCTACACCTTC	CASSRGQGPNYGYTF